A selection of T cell receptor beta chains follows, all from one sample in a study of blood T cell repertoires in COVID-19. This table comes from immunoSEQ multiplex PCR, and its TCRdb copy is limited to in-frame clones, with some not included. This sample has under 300,000 clones, with about nine tenths found just once. Sequencing was carried out using PBMCs or T cells enriched from blood (not recorded which). The receptors were gathered from a woman aged 40 to 55 with acute COVID-19. Both conserved end residues are part of each CDR3. Fields, in order: J gene, D gene, clone size, V gene, CDR3 DNA, CDR3 protein. D genes are given only for firm matches. Clone size is stated in some rows and not others, as once, few, many or a class when expanded.

J: TRBJ2-1
D: .
size: .
V: TRBV12-3/TRBV12-4
DNA: TGTGCCAGCTGCTGGGCGTACAATGAGCAGTTCTTC
CDR3: CASCWAYNEQFF

J: TRBJ1-2
D: .
size: .
V: TRBV3-1/TRBV3-2
DNA: TGTGCCAGCAGTCCAGGGTTGGGCTACACCTTC
CDR3: CASSPGLGYTF

J: TRBJ2-7
D: TRBD1
size: .
V: TRBV7-3
DNA: TGTGCCAGCAGTTCGGGACAGAACTACGAGCAGTACTTC
CDR3: CASSSGQNYEQYF

J: TRBJ2-7
D: .
size: .
V: TRBV5-5
DNA: TGTGCCAGCAGCTTGGCAGGGATCTCCTACGAGCAGTACTTC
CDR3: CASSLAGISYEQYF

J: TRBJ2-4
D: .
size: .
V: TRBV10-3
DNA: TGTGCCATCAGTGATCGAGAAGTGGGCCTGTGGGGCCTAGCCAAAAACATTCAGTACTTC
CDR3: CAISDREVGLWGLAKNIQYF

J: TRBJ2-4
D: TRBD1
size: .
V: TRBV2
DNA: TGTGCCAGCAGTGCGGACAGGGTAGGCATTCAGTACTTC
CDR3: CASSADRVGIQYF

J: TRBJ2-2
D: .
size: .
V: TRBV7-2
DNA: TGTGCCAGCAGCTTAACGGGCGCGGCGGGCACCGGGGAGCTGTTTTTT
CDR3: CASSLTGAAGTGELFF

J: TRBJ1-5
D: .
size: .
V: TRBV7-2
DNA: TGTGCCAGCAGCTTAGTGGGCCGCAATCAGCCCCAGCATTTT
CDR3: CASSLVGRNQPQHF

J: TRBJ1-5
D: TRBD1
size: .
V: TRBV27
DNA: TGTGCCAGCAGTCCTCGGGACAGTGATCAGCCCCAGCATTTT
CDR3: CASSPRDSDQPQHF

J: TRBJ1-2
D: TRBD1
size: .
V: TRBV3-1/TRBV3-2
DNA: TGTGCCAGCAGCTCCGGGACAGGGCCATATGGCTACACCTTC
CDR3: CASSSGTGPYGYTF

J: TRBJ2-3
D: TRBD2
size: .
V: TRBV11-3
DNA: TGTGCCAGCAGCCTCCCTGGGGCGGGAGCCCTCACAGATACGCAGTATTTT
CDR3: CASSLPGAGALTDTQYF

J: TRBJ1-1
D: .
size: .
V: TRBV24-1
DNA: TGTGACTCACCACCGCAACCTAGCCCGGGCAGGATGTACACTGAAGCTTTCTTT
CDR3: CDSPPQPSPGRMYTEAFF

J: TRBJ1-1
D: .
size: .
V: TRBV5-1
DNA: TGCGCCAGCAGCCCGGGGTGGGGGCCTACTGAAGCTTTCTTT
CDR3: CASSPGWGPTEAFF

J: TRBJ1-1
D: .
size: .
V: TRBV5-1
DNA: TGCGCCAGCAGCAATAGATTGAACACTGAAGCTTTCTTT
CDR3: CASSNRLNTEAFF

J: TRBJ2-3
D: TRBD1
size: .
V: TRBV5-1
DNA: TGCGCCAGCAGACCGGACAGGTATCCAGATACGCAGTATTTT
CDR3: CASRPDRYPDTQYF

J: TRBJ1-5
D: TRBD1
size: .
V: TRBV2
DNA: TGTGCCACCCGACAGGGAGGAAGTCAGCCCCAGCATTTT
CDR3: CATRQGGSQPQHF

J: TRBJ2-5
D: .
size: few
V: TRBV18
DNA: TGTGCCAGCTCCCTCGGACTCCGGGAGACCCAGTACTTC
CDR3: CASSLGLRETQYF

J: TRBJ2-2
D: TRBD2
size: .
V: TRBV30
DNA: TGTGCCTGGGCATCCGGGGGGGCTGGCACCGGGGAGCTGTTTTTT
CDR3: CAWASGGAGTGELFF

J: TRBJ2-2
D: TRBD2
size: .
V: TRBV9
DNA: TGTGCCAGCAGCGTAGGACTAGCGGGAGTGGGGAACACCGGGGAGCTGTTTTTT
CDR3: CASSVGLAGVGNTGELFF

J: TRBJ2-3
D: .
size: .
V: TRBV5-1
DNA: TGCGCCAGCAGCTTGGATGGGGGGAGCACAGATACGCAGTATTTT
CDR3: CASSLDGGSTDTQYF

J: TRBJ1-2
D: TRBD1
size: .
V: TRBV6-5
DNA: TGTGCCAGCAGTCGTCCCGGGACAGGGAACTATGGCTACACCTTC
CDR3: CASSRPGTGNYGYTF

J: TRBJ1-2
D: TRBD1
size: .
V: TRBV10-3
DNA: TGTGCCATCAGTGAGCAGACAGGGATGACGGGCTACACCTTC
CDR3: CAISEQTGMTGYTF

J: TRBJ1-5
D: .
size: .
V: TRBV2
DNA: TGTGCCAGCAGTGGGAGGACGCTCAATCAGCCCCAGCATTTT
CDR3: CASSGRTLNQPQHF

J: TRBJ2-7
D: TRBD2
size: .
V: TRBV14
DNA: TGTGCCAGCAGCCGACAGCGGGGGGGACCCTACGAGCAGTACTTC
CDR3: CASSRQRGGPYEQYF

J: TRBJ1-6
D: TRBD1
size: once
V: TRBV7-2
DNA: TGTGCCAGCAGCCTATGGACAGGGGGCGCGAATTCACCCCTCCACTTT
CDR3: CASSLWTGGANSPLHF

J: TRBJ1-5
D: .
size: .
V: TRBV19
DNA: TGTGCCAGTACCCCGCAGGGCCATAGCAATCAGCCCCAGCATTTT
CDR3: CASTPQGHSNQPQHF

J: TRBJ2-6
D: .
size: once
V: TRBV12-5
DNA: TGTGCTAGTGGTTTGAGGACAGATGGGGCCAACGTCCTGACTTTC
CDR3: CASGLRTDGANVLTF

J: TRBJ2-3
D: TRBD2
size: few
V: TRBV7-9
DNA: TGTGCCAGCAGCCGCGGAAGGAGCGGGGGGCTCACAGATACGCAGTATTTT
CDR3: CASSRGRSGGLTDTQYF

J: TRBJ1-1
D: TRBD1
size: .
V: TRBV2
DNA: TGTGCCAGCAGTGAAGCAGGGGGCGTAGGACACCTTGAAGCTTTCTTT
CDR3: CASSEAGGVGHLEAFF

J: TRBJ2-3
D: .
size: .
V: TRBV4-2
DNA: TGTGCCAGCAGCCACGGGTCGGCCGGCACAGATACGCAGTATTTT
CDR3: CASSHGSAGTDTQYF

J: TRBJ2-7
D: TRBD1
size: .
V: TRBV25-1
DNA: TGTGCCAGCAGCAACCCGGGACAGCCCTCGGGGGAGCAGTACTTC
CDR3: CASSNPGQPSGEQYF

J: TRBJ1-6
D: .
size: .
V: TRBV3-1/TRBV3-2
DNA: TGTGCCAGCAGCCCAAACTCTTATAATTCACCCCTCCACTTT
CDR3: CASSPNSYNSPLHF

J: TRBJ1-1
D: .
size: .
V: TRBV5-1
DNA: TGCGCCAGCAGCTTTGTCCGTGCAGGGAACACTGAAGCTTTCTTT
CDR3: CASSFVRAGNTEAFF

J: TRBJ1-2
D: .
size: .
V: TRBV28
DNA: TGTGCCAGCAGTTTATTGCTCCAGGGCGTGGGGCACACCTTC
CDR3: CASSLLLQGVGHTF

J: TRBJ2-3
D: TRBD2
size: .
V: TRBV18
DNA: TGTGCCAGCTCACCAACCGTAACTAGCGGCCGCACAGATACGCAGTATTTT
CDR3: CASSPTVTSGRTDTQYF

J: TRBJ1-2
D: TRBD1
size: .
V: TRBV18
DNA: TGTGCCAGCTCCCCAACTGGGACAGGAAATAACTATGGCTACACCTTC
CDR3: CASSPTGTGNNYGYTF

J: TRBJ1-5
D: .
size: once
V: TRBV7-6
DNA: TGTGCCAGCAGCTTAGCGCAAGGGGCTGGGCAGCCCCAGCATTTT
CDR3: CASSLAQGAGQPQHF

J: TRBJ2-1
D: .
size: .
V: TRBV11-3
DNA: TGTGCCAGCAGCTTAGGACTAAGCTCCTACAATGAGCAGTTCTTC
CDR3: CASSLGLSSYNEQFF

J: TRBJ1-1
D: .
size: .
V: TRBV6-5
DNA: TGTGCCAGCAGGAACACAGGCAGGGGTGGCACTGAAGCTTTCTTT
CDR3: CASRNTGRGGTEAFF

J: TRBJ1-2
D: TRBD1
size: .
V: TRBV20-1
DNA: TGCAGTGCTAGTGTCGGGACAGGAGGGTATGGCTACACCTTC
CDR3: CSASVGTGGYGYTF

J: TRBJ2-3
D: .
size: .
V: TRBV5-1
DNA: TGCGCCAGCGGAGACGGCAACACAGATACGCAGTATTTT
CDR3: CASGDGNTDTQYF